Listed here are 20 T cell receptor beta chains from one sample, sequenced in a study of T cell responses to AZD1222 COVID-19 vaccine. Generated by immunoSEQ multiplex PCR, the TCRdb table keeps only in-frame clones and is missing some. Found here are roughly 150,000 clones, roughly 92% of them singletons; the top ten hold under 1.5%. The source was peripheral blood, collected 28 days after the second AZD1222 dose. All receptors come from an adult who received the AZD1222 COVID-19 vaccine.

J is TRBJ1-2 and V is TRBV2; unclear D gene. V gave up 1 base and J gave up 2 bases, with 5 bases separating them. Per the germline V gene, CDR1 is SNHLY and CDR2 is FYNNEI. The CDR3 length is 13 residues. CDR3 protein: CASSEGNNYGYTF. CDR3 bases: TGTGCCAGCAGTGAAGGGAACAACTATGGCTACACCTTC.

The CDR3 DNA is TGTGCCAGCAGAGCCGGGACTAGGGGAGAGAACACCGGGGAGCTGTTTTTT. Protein: CASRAGTRGENTGELFF. V is TRBV9 and J is TRBJ2-2; TRBD2 aligns across 8 bases. Germline CDR1 reads SGDLS; CDR2 reads YYNGEE. Losses at the gene ends were 5 bases for V and 1 base for J; bases not matched to a gene: 10. The CDR3 loop spans 17 amino acids.

V and J are TRBV3-1 (or the pseudogene TRBV3-2) and TRBJ2-1; possibly TRBD1 or TRBD2 for D (5 bases each). The CDR3 has 12 amino acids. CDR1 is LGHDT, CDR2 YNNKEL, per germline (reference sequence). V was shortened by 6 bases and J by 12 bases, with 15 bases between the two germline ends. Here the CDR3 reads CASSLAGKGQFF. The CDR3 DNA reads TGTGCCAGCAGTCTAGCAGGGAAGGGGCAGTTCTTC.

The chain uses TRBV19 and TRBJ1-2; D is unresolved. The V and J ends lost 0 bases and 4 bases respectively, with 6 bases between them. This CDR3 has 13 amino acids. CDR1 and CDR2 from the germline V gene are LNHDA and SQIVND (reference sequence). For the CDR3, the DNA is TGTGCCAGTAGTATAGAACGGAGCTATGGCTACACCTTC. Residues: CASSIERSYGYTF.

The V call is TRBV7-3, the J call TRBJ2-7, with D possibly matching TRBD1 (5 bases). Germline values: CDR1 SGHTA, CDR2 FQGTGA. This CDR3 contains 13 residues. Trimming cost V 5 bases and J 5 bases, with 13 bases left between them. CDR3 nucleotides: TGTGCCAGCAGCCCGTCTGACAGTCACGAGCAGTACTTC. Amino acids: CASSPSDSHEQYF.

This clone was seen once. This sequence joins TRBV28 and TRBJ1-5; a possible D gene is TRBD1 (5 bases). Germline V CDR1 and CDR2: MDHEN, SYDVKM. This CDR3 region has 13 residues. The V end lost 6 bases, the J end lost 7 bases, and 13 bases lay between the germline ends. CDR3 bases: TGTGCCAGCAGGCCCGGGGGGAACCAGCCCCAGCATTTT. Amino acids: CASRPGGNQPQHF.

This chain joins TRBV4-2 and TRBJ2-5; 9 nucleotides agree with TRBD2. The CDR3 length is 15 residues. Losses at the gene ends were 4 bases for V and 6 bases for J; bases not matched to a gene: 9. Germline V lookup: CDR1 LGHNA, CDR2 YNFKEQ. Here the CDR3 reads CASSPDLSGGKTQYF. Here the CDR3 DNA reads TGTGCCAGCAGCCCGGACCTTAGCGGGGGAAAGACCCAGTACTTC.

The CDR3 protein is CASSPPGQGAWETQYF. In DNA form, the CDR3 reads TGTGCCAGCTCACCACCGGGACAGGGGGCGTGGGAGACCCAGTACTTC. The chain uses TRBV18 and TRBJ2-5; TRBD1 aligns across 12 bases. Germline assignment: CDR1 KGHSH and CDR2 LQKENI. CDR3 size: 16 residues. V lost 0 bases and J lost 5; bases outside the gene matches: 4.

V gene TRBV6-5 combines with J gene TRBJ2-7; D tentatively fits TRBD1 or TRBD2 (5 bases each). Per germline, CDR1 MNHEY and CDR2 SVGAGI. The CDR3 has 15 residues. Trimming removed 10 bases at V and 2 bases at J, with 21 bases between. The CDR3 region is CANSPAPRGTYEQYF. The DNA of the CDR3 is TGTGCCAACTCGCCAGCCCCGAGGGGTACCTACGAGCAGTACTTC.

The chain recombines TRBV2 with TRBJ2-3, with TRBD1 matching 7 bases. CDR1 SNHLY and CDR2 FYNNEI come from the germline V gene. The CDR3 runs to 14 residues. J gave up 7 bases and V 10 bases, and 14 bases lay outside the gene matches. The CDR3, as DNA: TGTGCCATCACCGCTGACAGGGTCTGGAATACGCAGTATTTT. Protein product: CAITADRVWNTQYF.

This clone was found once. The chain couples TRBV9 to TRBJ1-2; possibly TRBD1 for D (5 bases). The length of the CDR3 is 16 residues. The germline CDR1 and CDR2 sequences are SGDLS and YYNGEE. Trimming stripped 4 bases from V and 4 bases from J, with 20 bases between. The CDR3 coding sequence is TGTGCCAGCAGCCCTAGTGGGATTACAGGTCCCTATGGCTACACCTTC. This encodes CASSPSGITGPYGYTF.

This sequence joins TRBV5-4 and TRBJ2-1, with a weak D call TRBD2 (5 bases). This CDR3 contains 15 residues. Germline V CDR1 and CDR2: SGHNT, YYREEE (reference sequence). The germline V and J ends were trimmed by 1 base and 9 bases, with 17 bases remaining between them. The CDR3 region is CASSLRKGSVGEQFF. CDR3 DNA sequence: TGTGCCAGCAGCTTGAGAAAAGGTAGCGTGGGTGAGCAGTTCTTC.

This clone was counted once. The rearrangement links TRBV6-6 to TRBJ1-3; D is uncertain. This CDR3 comprises 15 residues. V dropped 4 bases and J dropped 2 bases, with 12 bases sitting between them. Germline-derived CDR1 and CDR2 are MNHNY and SVGAGI (reference sequence). The CDR3 DNA follows: TGTGCCAGCAGTTCCCGTGTTCAGCCTGGAAACACCATATATTTT. Amino acids: CASSSRVQPGNTIYF.

The chain combines TRBV19 with TRBJ2-4; D assignment may be TRBD1 or TRBD2 (5 bases each). Between the trimmed V and J ends, which lost 4 bases and 0 bases, there was a span of 10 bases. CDR1 and CDR2 from the germline V gene are LNHDA and SQIVND (reference sequence). The CDR3 is made up of 15 amino acids. CDR3 residues: CASSRDGLAKNIQYF. The CDR3 nucleotides read TGTGCCAGTAGTAGGGACGGTCTAGCCAAAAACATTCAGTACTTC.

The chain couples TRBV6-5 to TRBJ1-4; D is unresolved. Trimming took off 6 bases at V and 1 base at J, with 9 bases between the two ends. This CDR3 region has 14 residues. Germline values: CDR1 MNHEY, CDR2 SVGAGI. The CDR3 spells CASRPGGTNEKLFF. The CDR3 nucleotides are TGTGCCAGCAGACCCGGAGGAACTAATGAAAAACTGTTTTTT.

Only one count was recorded for this clone. The chain combines TRBV14 with TRBJ2-7; TRBD1 is a possible D gene (6 bases). The V and J ends lost 1 base and 6 bases respectively, with 16 bases between them. Germline CDR1 is SGHDN and CDR2 is FVKESK. CDR3 length: 15 amino acids. The CDR3 protein is CASSQVGRGPLEQYF. In DNA, the CDR3 is TGTGCCAGCAGCCAAGTTGGCAGGGGTCCTCTCGAGCAGTACTTC. Complete variable domain (other parts from reference TRBV14 and TRBJ2-7): EAGVTQFPSHSVIEKGQTVTLRCDPISGHDNLYWYRRVMGKEIKFLLHFVKESKQDESGMPNNRFLAERTGGTYSTLKVQPAELEDSGVYFCASSQVGRGPLEQYFGPGTRLTVT.

This chain joins TRBV5-1 and TRBJ1-6; D not resolved. This CDR3 is 15 amino acids long. Trimming took 5 bases from V and 2 from J, leaving 11 bases between them. Germline V gene lookup returns CDR1 SGHRS and CDR2 YFSETQ. The CDR3 loop is CASSLGVPYNSPLHF. The CDR3 coding sequence is TGCGCCAGCAGTCTGGGAGTCCCCTATAATTCACCCCTCCACTTT.

This clone was seen once. The CDR3 region is CASSTPVSGANYGYTF. Here the CDR3 DNA reads TGTGCCAGCAGTACGCCAGTTTCCGGGGCCAACTATGGCTACACCTTC. The rearrangement links TRBV28 to TRBJ1-2; a possible D gene is TRBD1 (5 bases). The V gene's germline CDR1 is MDHEN and CDR2 SYDVKM. Between the trimmed V and J ends, which lost 5 bases and 2 bases, there was a span of 18 bases. This CDR3 is built from 16 residues.

As DNA, the CDR3 is TGTGCCAGCAGCCAAGGACCCGCAAGGAGGGAGACCCAGTACTTC. This sequence encodes CASSQGPARRETQYF. The genes are TRBV3-1 (or the pseudogene TRBV3-2) and TRBJ2-5, with D possibly matching TRBD2 (5 bases). The germline CDR1 and CDR2 sequences are LGHDT and YNNKEL (reference sequence). The CDR3 spans 15 residues. V dropped 1 base and J dropped 5 bases, with 14 bases sitting between them.

This clone was observed a handful of times. V and J are TRBV27 and TRBJ2-3; TRBD2 agrees at 7 bases. The germline V gene encodes CDR1 MNHEY and CDR2 SMNVEV (reference sequence). The CDR3 totals 22 residues. J was trimmed by 0 bases and V by 3 bases; bases with no gene match: 24. CDR3 sequence (DNA): TGTGCCAGCAGTTTTTGGCTGCGGGAGACTAAGCTATCGATCCCTAGCACAGATACGCAGTATTTT. Its translation: CASSFWLRETKLSIPSTDTQYF.